This T cell receptor beta chain was sequenced for a study of Tregs in tolerant kidney transplant recipients. Study in general: Recipients received nonmyeloablative bone marrow transplants from related graft donors, with transient mixed chimerism.

The assay was immunoSEQ multiplex PCR, and TCRdb's table has in-frame clones only and misses some. The data contain tens of thousands of clones, around nine tenths of them singletons. Unstimulated regulatory T cells (CD4+CD25+CD127-), CD4+CD25- non-regulatory cells, CD4 and CD8 cells were FACS-sorted from thawed PBMCs. Comment on this clone: The antigen remains unidentified.

Broader study findings: Some patients' samples used different primers over time, so nucleotide sequences weren't comparable.

V gave up 5 bases and J gave up 1 base, with 15 bases separating them. CDR1 is MNHEY, CDR2 SMNVEV, per germline (reference sequence). This CDR3 has 16 amino acids. The genes are TRBV27 and TRBJ1-3; D might be TRBD1 (6 bases). The receptor comes from a human donor who received a combined kidney and bone marrow transplant. Here the sequenced sample was CD4+ T cells from blood, taken before the transplant. The CDR3 reads CASSTNPGVSGNTIYF. The CDR3 DNA sequence: TGTGCCAGCAGTACGAATCCAGGGGTGTCTGGAAACACCATATATTTT.